The T cell receptor (beta chain) under discussion was sequenced for a study of T cell repertoires in cytomegalovirus infection. Regarding the study as a whole: Dominating the ex vivo response were TCR beta clonotypes that were CMV-specific and HLA-C-restricted.

On this clonotype: What it binds is not known.

Germline V CDR1 and CDR2: LNHNV, YYDKDF (reference sequence). The CDR3 contains 14 residues. V dropped 5 bases and J dropped 1 base, with 12 bases sitting between them. TCRdb used MiXCR to reprocess the reads, holding one entry per CDR3 protein. The table includes 26,000 or so distinct CDR3 sequences, 15% to 20% detected once. This TCR was sampled from a human donor in good health (CMV status not recorded). Some clones in this sample may be carry-over from other donors' samples. Sequenced here: CD8+ T cells from cultured PBMCs, sampled from culture after CMV antigen stimulation. The chain uses TRBV15 and TRBJ2-7; D not resolved. The CDR3 loop is CATSSRAESYEQYF. The CDR3 DNA reads as TGTGCCACCAGCTCAAGGGCCGAGTCCTACGAGCAGTACTTC.